The T cell receptor beta chain described here comes from a study of blood T cell repertoires in COVID-19. At the level of the study: Samples representing acute and convalescent COVID-19 were sourced from the United States, Italy and Spain.

The data were produced by immunoSEQ multiplex PCR, yet TCRdb's version contains in-frame clones alone and is incomplete. The sample shows 200,000 to 250,000 clones, about 87% of them seen only once. The CDR3 consists of 16 residues. With V trimmed by 5 bases and J by 3 bases, 10 bases remained unmatched. Germline values: CDR1 SEHNR, CDR2 FQNEAQ (reference sequence). Cohort 3 recovery required two negative PCRs, clearance, or symptom resolution. The TCR was taken from a woman in her fifties or sixties who had recovered from COVID-19. The V call is TRBV7-9, the J call TRBJ1-1; 9 bases line up with TRBD1. The sequencing input was PBMCs or T cells enriched from blood (not recorded which). CDR3 in DNA: TGTGCCAGCAGCATCATACCGGGACAGGGCGACACTGAAGCTTTCTTT. It specifies CASSIIPGQGDTEAFF.